Presented here are 7 T cell receptor beta chains from one specimen sequenced in a study of blood T cell repertoires in COVID-19. Method: immunoSEQ multiplex PCR; TCRdb's copy keeps in-frame clones and lacks some. The repertoire has 310,000 or so clones, around 91% of them found once; the top ten carry about 1.5%. The sequencing sample was made of PBMCs or T cells enriched from blood (not recorded which). The receptors here all came from a young woman with acute COVID-19.

This chain connects TRBV11-2 to TRBJ2-1; TRBD2 matches at 9 bases. The CDR3 covers 15 residues. J lost 4 bases, V lost 5 bases, and 6 bases had no gene match. CDR1 SGHAT and CDR2 FQNNGV come from the germline V gene. CDR3 DNA: TGTGCCAGCAGCCCCATAGCGGGAGAGTACAATGAGCAGTTCTTC. It yields the protein CASSPIAGEYNEQFF.

The CDR3 is CASSPAGASLTDTQYF. The CDR3 region has the DNA TGTGCCAGCAGCCCCGCTGGGGCTAGTCTGACAGATACGCAGTATTTT. The V and J genes are TRBV11-1 and TRBJ2-3; tentatively, D is TRBD1 (5 bases). The CDR3 has 16 residues. Germline-derived CDR1 and CDR2 are SGHAT and FQDESV (reference sequence). Deletions cut 5 bases from V and 3 bases from J, with 18 bases between. Full variable domain (outside the CDR3, taken from reference TRBV11-1 and TRBJ2-3): EAEVAQSPRYKITEKSQAVAFWCDPISGHATLYWYRQILGQGPELLVQFQDESVVDDSQLPKDRFSAERLKGVDSTLKIQPAELGDSAMYLCASSPAGASLTDTQYFGPGTRLTVL.

The gene calls are TRBV28 and TRBJ2-7; the match to TRBD2 covers 10 bases. The CDR3 is 16 amino acids. The germline V gene encodes CDR1 MDHEN and CDR2 SYDVKM. V trimming: 6 bases; J trimming: 1 base; junction bases outside the gene matches: 9. In DNA, the CDR3 is TGTGCCAGCAGAACTAGCGGGAAAGGGGGATCCTACGAGCAGTACTTC. This encodes CASRTSGKGGSYEQYF. Together with reference TRBV28 and TRBJ2-7, the CDR3 gives the full variable domain: DVKVTQSSRYLVKRTGEKVFLECVQDMDHENMFWYRQDPGLGLRLIYFSYDVKMKEKGDIPEGYSVSREKKERFSLILESASTNQTSMYLCASRTSGKGGSYEQYFGPGTRLTVT.

The V gene is TRBV7-8, the J gene TRBJ2-1; 8 bases align to TRBD1. Germline V lookup: CDR1 SGHVS, CDR2 FQNEAQ. J was trimmed by 4 bases and V by 6 bases; bases with no gene match: 8. This CDR3 is built from 15 residues. The CDR3 loop is CASRPRQGIYNEQFF. The CDR3 DNA reads as TGTGCCAGCAGACCCCGACAGGGGATTTACAATGAGCAGTTCTTC.

Note on this clone: The sample carries other DNA sequences with the same CDR3. This chain links TRBV11-2 with TRBJ1-5; 9 bases are a match to TRBD1. J gave up 6 bases and V 4 bases, and 4 bases lay outside the gene matches. CDR1 is SGHAT and CDR2 is FQNNGV in the germline V gene. The CDR3 is made up of 14 amino acids. The CDR3: CASSSTGGGQPQHF. CDR3 nucleotide sequence: TGTGCCAGCAGCTCGACAGGGGGAGGTCAGCCCCAGCATTTT.

This clone was counted once. The V gene is TRBV11-1, the J gene TRBJ1-1; D gene uncertain. The CDR3 contains 15 residues. Germline CDR1 is SGHAT and CDR2 is FQDESV (reference sequence). The V end was cut by 5 bases, the J end by 1 base, with 14 bases between. The CDR3 nucleotides are TGTGCCAGCAGCCCGTCGCCCAGGCAGAACACTGAAGCTTTCTTT. As protein: CASSPSPRQNTEAFF.

The V call is TRBV9, the J call TRBJ2-5; D possibly corresponds to TRBD1 (6 bases). The CDR3 totals 14 residues. CDR1 SGDLS and CDR2 YYNGEE come from the germline V gene. Between the trimmed V and J ends, which lost 6 bases and 2 bases, there was a span of 14 bases. The CDR3 DNA reads as TGTGCCAGCAACTCCAGGGGCGGACAAGAGACCCAGTACTTC. This gives the protein CASNSRGGQETQYF.